This entry describes one TCR beta chain. CDR3 length equals 16 residues. Germline values: CDR1 WSHSY, CDR2 SAAADI. J gave up 4 bases and V 4 bases, and 10 bases lay outside the gene matches. These data come from a study of blood T cell repertoires in COVID-19. Study-level background: Samples of COVID-19 (acute and convalescent) were obtained from the United States, Italy and Spain. Sources were T cells, B-cell-depleted T cells, or PBMCs; the material itself was cDNA or gDNA.

In the authors' workflow: Counts of nucleated cells, estimated from reference gene primer amplification, were obtained. Using immunoSEQ multiplex PCR, the repertoire was profiled, and TCRdb retains in-frame clones only, with some absent. The V and J calls and clone size come from that table; D and trimming were worked out from the DNA. The sample holds about 520,000 clones, approximately 85% seen once. The rearrangement uses TRBV10-2 and TRBJ2-3, with 8 bases lining up with TRBD2. Material for sequencing was peripheral blood. This TCR came from a human donor in a cohort sampled during active COVID-19. As DNA, the CDR3 is TGCGCCAGCAGTGGGCTCGCGACTAGCGTAGCAGATACGCAGTATTTT. Translation gives CASSGLATSVADTQYF.